Many counts were recorded for the clone carrying this T cell receptor (beta chain). What it binds is unknown. The CDR3 totals 15 residues. Germline CDR1 and CDR2: SGHAT and FQNNGV. The V end lost 0 bases, the J end lost 2 bases, and 10 bases lay between the germline ends. The data were taken from a study of early T cells in non-severe SARS-CoV-2 infection. Study context: The sequenced material was bulk RNA from unsorted whole blood, and its chains were unpaired.

cDNA molecules, individually, were tagged with unique molecular identifiers. TCRdb ran MiXCR on the 5' RACE reads and lists one entry per CDR3 protein. The sample lists 80,000 to 100,000 distinct CDR3 sequences; 13% to 15% were seen once. Regarding the study as a whole: VDJdb matches were skewed toward anti-spike CD8 T cell responses.

The specimen sequenced was whole blood. The sequence was obtained from an adult who was a healthcare worker with PCR-confirmed SARS-CoV-2 infection or an uninfected control (not recorded which). The chain uses TRBV11-2 and TRBJ2-5; the D gene is possibly TRBD1 (6 bases). CDR3 sequence: CASSLEWGLQETQYF. CDR3 sequence (DNA): TGTGCCAGCAGCTTAGAGTGGGGGCTACAAGAGACCCAGTACTTC.